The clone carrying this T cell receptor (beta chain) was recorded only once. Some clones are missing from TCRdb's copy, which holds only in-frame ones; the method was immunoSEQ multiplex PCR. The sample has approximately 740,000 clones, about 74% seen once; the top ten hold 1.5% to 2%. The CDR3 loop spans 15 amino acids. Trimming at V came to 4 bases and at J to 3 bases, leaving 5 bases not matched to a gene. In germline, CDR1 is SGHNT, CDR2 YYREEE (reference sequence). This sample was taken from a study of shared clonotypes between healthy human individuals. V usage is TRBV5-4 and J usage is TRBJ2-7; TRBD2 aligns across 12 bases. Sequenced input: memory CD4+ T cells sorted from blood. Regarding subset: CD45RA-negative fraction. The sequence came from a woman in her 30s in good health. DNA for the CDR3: TGTGCCAGCAGCGCTGGGGGACTAGCGGGCTACGAGCAGTACTTC. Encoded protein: CASSAGGLAGYEQYF.